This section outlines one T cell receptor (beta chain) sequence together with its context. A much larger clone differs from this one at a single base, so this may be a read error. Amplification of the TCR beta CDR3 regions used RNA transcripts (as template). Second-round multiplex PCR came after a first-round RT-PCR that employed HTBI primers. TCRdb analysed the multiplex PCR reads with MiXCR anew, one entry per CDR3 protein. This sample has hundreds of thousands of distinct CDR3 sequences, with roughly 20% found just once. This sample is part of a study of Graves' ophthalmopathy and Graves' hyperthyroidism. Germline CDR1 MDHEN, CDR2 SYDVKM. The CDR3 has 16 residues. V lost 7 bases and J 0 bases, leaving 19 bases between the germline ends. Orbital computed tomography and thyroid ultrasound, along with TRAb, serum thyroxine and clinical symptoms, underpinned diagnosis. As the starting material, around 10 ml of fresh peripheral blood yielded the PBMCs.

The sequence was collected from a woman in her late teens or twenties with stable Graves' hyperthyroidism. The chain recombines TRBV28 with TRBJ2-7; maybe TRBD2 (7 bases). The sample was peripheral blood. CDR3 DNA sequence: TGTGCCAGCAAACCGGCTGGGGGGGCACCCTCCTACGAGCAGTACGTC. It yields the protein CASKPAGGAPSYEQYV.